The 31 T cell receptor beta chains given below trace back to one sample, sequenced in a study of T cells after yellow fever vaccination (dated by TCRdb to between 2017 and 2020). Per the publication, the treatment or condition label means: live attenuated yellow fever vaccine strain. The library was produced with 5' RACE. The sequencer listed for this sample is Illumina NovaSeq 6000. The public reads were reprocessed in TCRdb via fastp at Q25 and MiXCR, keeping in-frame beta chains. Rows matching on CDR3 protein sequence are summarized as one entry with the most common DNA and genes. The sample yields 300,000 to 350,000 distinct CDR3 sequences; approximately 4% were counted once. In total, the top ten clones hold less than 25% of the sample. Sample: PBMCs, taken 5 days after the yellow fever booster vaccination. The receptors derive from a man aged 18 to 35 who received the YFV17D yellow fever vaccine.

J is TRBJ1-1 and V is TRBV7-9, with 12 bases lining up with TRBD1. Trimming removed 4 bases from V and 5 bases from J; junction bases left unmatched: 5. CDR1 is SEHNR, CDR2 FQNEAQ, per germline (reference sequence). This CDR3 comprises 15 residues. Here the CDR3 reads CASSWGQGAWTEAFF. The CDR3, as DNA: TGTGCCAGCAGCTGGGGACAGGGGGCTTGGACTGAAGCTTTCTTT.

The chain couples TRBV4-3 to TRBJ2-3, with 7 positions matching TRBD1. Trimming removed 1 base from V and 1 base from J; junction bases left unmatched: 5. The CDR3 consists of 16 residues. Looked up from germline, CDR1 is LGHNA and CDR2 is YSLEER. The CDR3 nucleotides read TGCGCCAGCAGCCAAGCGACAGGGTCGGGCACAGATACGCAGTATTTT. Its protein product is CASSQATGSGTDTQYF.

In its sample, this clonotype was seen many times. V usage is TRBV7-2 and J usage is TRBJ1-5, with a tentative D call TRBD1 (5 bases). Germline lookup yields CDR1 SGHTA and CDR2 FQGNSA. This CDR3 is 14 amino acids long. V lost 5 bases and J 3 bases, leaving 11 bases between the germline ends. CDR3 nucleotide sequence: TGTGCCAGCAGCATGGACGGGACCAATCAGCCCCAGCATTTT. This gives the protein CASSMDGTNQPQHF.

This clonotype came up a few times. V is TRBV29-1 and J is TRBJ2-5; weak D call: TRBD1 (5 bases). CDR1 SQVTM and CDR2 ANQGSEA come from the germline V gene. The CDR3 loop spans 13 amino acids. The V end was cut by 5 bases, the J end by 2 bases, with 12 bases between. CDR3 sequence reads: CSVQGSGQETQYF. Here the CDR3 DNA reads TGCAGCGTTCAGGGCTCAGGGCAAGAGACCCAGTACTTC.

The chain recombines TRBV5-1 with TRBJ1-2, with D perhaps TRBD1 (6 bases). The CDR3 has 13 amino acids. Germline V gives CDR1 SGHRS, CDR2 YFSETQ. V was cut by 4 bases and J by 4 bases, with 11 bases left in between. CDR3 region: CASSGWDTYGYTF. The CDR3 DNA reads as TGCGCCAGCAGCGGATGGGACACCTATGGCTACACCTTC. Filled out from reference TRBV5-1 and TRBJ1-2, the complete variable domain reads KAGVTQTPRYLIKTRGQQVTLSCSPISGHRSVSWYQQTPGQGLQFLFEYFSETQRNKGNFPGRFSGRQFSNSRSEMNVSTLELGDSALYLCASSGWDTYGYTFGSGTRLTVV.

This clonotype has a count of ten or more. The genes are TRBV30 and TRBJ1-4; D uncertain. Deletions cut 5 bases from V and 7 bases from J, with 8 bases between. This CDR3 spans 11 amino acids. Germline CDR1 is GTSNPN and CDR2 is SVGIG (reference sequence). CDR3 coding DNA: TGTGCCTGGTCCGAAAGTGAAAAACTGTTTTTT. Its translation: CAWSESEKLFF.

This clonotype turned up a few times. The CDR3 DNA follows: TGCAGTGCGCCTACCCGAGGGCGACCCCAAGAGACCCAGTACTTC. Its translation: CSAPTRGRPQETQYF. The genes are TRBV20-1 and TRBJ2-5, with D possibly being TRBD2 (5 bases). This CDR3 is 15 amino acids long. Trimming shortened V by 6 bases and J by 1 base, and 18 bases separated the two germline ends. Germline loops: CDR1 DFQATT, CDR2 SNEGSKA (reference sequence).

The genes are TRBV20-1 and TRBJ2-7, with 7 bases that match TRBD1. The CDR3 contains 14 residues. Germline V lookup: CDR1 DFQATT, CDR2 SNEGSKA (reference sequence). V gave up 6 bases and J gave up 2 bases; unmatched junction bases: 10. The DNA for the CDR3 is TGCAGTGCCAGTTCCGGGACAGCCACCTACGAGCAGTACGTC. This gives the protein CSASSGTATYEQYV.

The rearrangement uses TRBV7-9 and TRBJ2-3, with 9 bases that match TRBD2. The CDR3 sequence is 15 residues long. CDR1 and CDR2 from the germline V gene are SEHNR and FQNEAQ (reference sequence). The junction had 12 bases not matched to a gene; V was cut back by 7 bases and J by 7 bases. CDR3 bases: TGTGCCAGCACCCCACAAGCGGGGGGTATGAATACGCAGTATTTT. The encoded protein is CASTPQAGGMNTQYF.

This clonotype was recorded at least ten times. V and J are TRBV5-4 and TRBJ2-3; D is perhaps TRBD1 (5 bases). The CDR3 sequence is 15 residues long. Germline V gives CDR1 SGHNT, CDR2 YYREEE (reference sequence). V was clipped by 4 bases and J by 4 bases, with 16 bases between them. This CDR3 is CASSTPGWRSDTQYF. The CDR3 DNA follows: TGTGCCAGCAGCACCCCAGGGTGGCGGTCAGATACGCAGTATTTT.

This clonotype was detected a few times. The chain combines TRBV4-1 with TRBJ2-3; D not resolved. This CDR3 is built from 15 residues. V gave up 2 bases and J gave up 0 bases, with 9 bases separating them. Germline V CDR1 and CDR2: MGHRA, YSYEKL. CDR3: CASSQTGPSTDTQYF. The CDR3 DNA is TGCGCCAGCAGCCAAACTGGTCCAAGCACAGATACGCAGTATTTT.

The chain couples TRBV27 to TRBJ1-6; the D is unclear. This CDR3 is 15 amino acids long. V was trimmed by 5 bases and J by 1 base, leaving 9 bases between them. Germline-derived CDR1 and CDR2 are MNHEY and SMNVEV (reference sequence). The CDR3 loop is CASSLRPSYNSPLHF. CDR3 in DNA: TGTGCCAGCAGTCTTCGGCCATCCTATAATTCACCCCTCCACTTT.

This sequence joins TRBV19 and TRBJ1-2; 7 positions match TRBD1. The germline V gene has CDR1 LNHDA and CDR2 SQIVND (reference sequence). The trim removed 6 bases at V and 11 bases at J, leaving 6 bases unmatched. CDR3 length: 11 residues. The CDR3 DNA sequence: TGTGCCAGTAGGATAAACAGGGGATACACCTTC. It encodes CASRINRGYTF.

This chain connects TRBV3-1 to TRBJ1-2, with TRBD1 identical over 7 bases. The trim removed 4 bases at V and 7 bases at J, leaving 6 bases unmatched. Germline CDR1 LGHDT, CDR2 YNNKEL (reference sequence). The CDR3 has 13 residues. Here the CDR3 reads CASSPDDRVGYTF. As DNA, the CDR3 is TGTGCCAGCAGCCCCGACGACAGGGTTGGCTACACCTTC. The complete variable domain, with remaining parts taken from reference TRBV3-1 and TRBJ1-2, reads DTAVSQTPKYLVTQMGNDKSIKCEQNLGHDTMYWYKQDSKKFLKIMFSYNNKELIINETVPNRFSPKSPDKAHLNLHINSLELGDSAVYFCASSPDDRVGYTFGSGTRLTVV.

V usage is TRBV2 and J usage is TRBJ2-1, with TRBD2 matching 9 bases. Trimming at V came to 10 bases and at J to 6 bases, leaving 7 bases not matched to a gene. In germline, CDR1 is SNHLY, CDR2 FYNNEI. The CDR3 loop spans 13 amino acids. The CDR3 DNA follows: TGTGCCATCCCGAGCGGGGGGATCAATGAGCAGTTCTTC. This sequence encodes CAIPSGGINEQFF.

This clonotype was picked up many times. This rearrangement joins TRBV5-1 to TRBJ2-7, with D possibly being TRBD1 (6 bases). Per germline, CDR1 SGHRS and CDR2 YFSETQ. CDR3 length equals 13 residues. Trimming cost V 0 bases and J 5 bases, with 9 bases left between them. The CDR3 loop reads CASSLGDKDEQYV. CDR3 nucleotide sequence: TGCGCCAGCAGCTTGGGGGACAAGGACGAGCAGTACGTC.

For this clonotype: A much larger clone lies a single base off, so this may be a read error. This rearrangement joins TRBV3-1 to TRBJ2-7, with D unclear. This CDR3 region has 13 residues. Trimming cost V 2 bases and J 6 bases, with 11 bases left between them. Germline loops: CDR1 LGHDT, CDR2 YNNKEL (reference sequence). For the CDR3, the DNA is TGTGCCAGCAGCCAAACGCACAGCTTCGAGCAGTACTTC. Translation gives CASSQTHSFEQYF.

In this sample, this clonotype turned up many times. Its ends do not fully match the called genes, so a read error is possible. This sequence joins TRBV2 and TRBJ2-1, with D tentatively TRBD2 (7 bases). The CDR3 is 14 amino acids. From germline, CDR1 is SNHLY and CDR2 FYNNEI. CDR3 coding DNA: TGTGCCAGCACCGAGGGGGGGGTGGCCTACATCTCTGCCTTC. Translating gives CASTEGGVAYISAF.

This clonotype was counted a few times. The CDR3 reads CASSTGGPYNEQFF. CDR3 DNA sequence: TGTGCCAGCAGCACCGGGGGACCCTACAATGAGCAGTTCTTC. The rearrangement joins TRBV7-6 to TRBJ2-1; tentatively, D is TRBD2 (6 bases). The CDR3 runs to 14 residues. V lost 5 bases and J lost 2, with 10 bases in between. CDR1 SGHVS and CDR2 FNYEAQ come from the germline V gene.

This clonotype has ten or more counts. The chain carries TRBV7-9 and TRBJ1-4; 11 bases fit TRBD1. V lost 3 bases, J lost 6 bases, and 12 bases stayed unmatched. Germline CDR1 reads SEHNR; CDR2 reads FQNEAQ (reference sequence). The CDR3 loop spans 18 amino acids. The CDR3 nucleotides are TGTGCCAGCAGCTTTAGGACAGGGGGCTTTCGGCGGGATGAAAAACTGTTTTTT. Translated: CASSFRTGGFRRDEKLFF.

J is TRBJ2-5 and V is TRBV20-1, with D perhaps matching TRBD1 or TRBD2 (5 bases each). Trimming shortened V by 3 bases and J by 3 bases, and 17 bases separated the two germline ends. The CDR3 spans 15 residues. The V gene's germline CDR1 is DFQATT and CDR2 SNEGSKA (reference sequence). CDR3 region: CSARPLGPNKETQYF. The CDR3 nucleotides are TGCAGTGCTAGGCCCCTGGGACCGAACAAAGAGACCCAGTACTTC.

A few counts support this clonotype. The chain employs TRBV9 and TRBJ1-3, with D hard to call. Germline V gene sequence: CDR1 SGDLS, CDR2 YYNGEE. V was pared by 4 bases and J by 8 bases, with 19 bases between. The CDR3 totals 15 residues. CDR3 residues: CASSPPAGNVDTIYF. DNA for the CDR3: TGTGCCAGCAGCCCCCCGGCGGGGAACGTGGACACCATATATTTT.

In this sample, this clonotype turned up a few times. The chain links TRBV12-3 or TRBV12-4 to TRBJ1-2, with 7 bases identical to TRBD1. There are 13 residues in the CDR3. Trimming at V came to 5 bases and at J to 5 bases, leaving 5 bases not matched to a gene. CDR3 nucleotides: TGTGCCAGCAGTACGACAGGGTTGTATGGCTACACCTTC. This translates into CASSTTGLYGYTF.

The chain joins TRBV5-1 to TRBJ1-1; 7 nucleotides align to TRBD1. This CDR3 is 16 amino acids long. Germline assignment: CDR1 SGHRS and CDR2 YFSETQ. Losses at the gene ends were 3 bases for V and 4 bases for J; bases not matched to a gene: 12. The CDR3 DNA follows: TGCGCCAGCAGCTCCGACAGGGATGGTTGGGGCACTGAAGCTTTCTTT. It is translated as CASSSDRDGWGTEAFF.

This clonotype was counted a few times. This chain connects TRBV9 to TRBJ2-5, with TRBD2 identical over 11 bases. This CDR3 has 16 residues. Germline V gene sequence: CDR1 SGDLS, CDR2 YYNGEE. Germline trimming cut 7 bases from V and 5 bases from J; bases unmatched to any gene: 13. CDR3 loop: CASSIGSGGADETQYF. Written as DNA, the CDR3 is TGTGCCAGCTCAATCGGTAGCGGGGGGGCAGATGAGACCCAGTACTTC.

This clonotype has only a few counts. The V gene is TRBV5-1, the J gene TRBJ1-1; 7 positions match TRBD1. Germline CDR1 reads SGHRS; CDR2 reads YFSETQ. J lost 4 bases, V lost 0 bases, and 6 bases had no gene match. The CDR3 extends over 15 amino acids. CDR3 in amino acids: CASSLGINRGTEAFF. CDR3 DNA sequence: TGCGCCAGCAGCTTGGGTATTAACAGGGGCACTGAAGCTTTCTTT.

This clonotype was seen more than once but under ten times. V is TRBV4-1 and J is TRBJ1-6, with TRBD1 identical over 8 bases. This CDR3 has 16 residues. The J segment lost 10 bases and the V segment lost 0 bases, leaving 8 bases of the junction unmatched. In germline, CDR1 is MGHRA, CDR2 YSYEKL. CDR3 nucleotide sequence: TGCGCCAGCAGCCAAGAAGGACAGGGTGGGCGCTCACCCCTCCACTTT. Protein: CASSQEGQGGRSPLHF.

The chain couples TRBV11-3 to TRBJ2-1; 15 bases map to TRBD2. In germline, CDR1 is SGHNT, CDR2 YENEEA. The CDR3 length is 16 residues. J gave up 8 bases and V 4 bases, and 6 bases lay outside the gene matches. CDR3 amino acids: CASSSRTSGGADEQFF. The CDR3 nucleotides read TGTGCCAGCAGCTCCCGGACTAGCGGGGGGGCTGATGAGCAGTTCTTC.

This clonotype appeared many times. This chain uses TRBV6-2 or TRBV6-3 with TRBJ1-1, with D unclear. Trimming pared 7 bases from V and 3 bases from J, leaving 9 bases between. This CDR3 is built from 12 residues. Germline values: CDR1 MNHEY, CDR2 SVGEGT. This chain's CDR3 is CASKDPDTEAFF. The CDR3 region has the DNA TGTGCCAGCAAAGACCCGGACACTGAAGCTTTCTTT.

The chain is built from TRBV18 and TRBJ1-4; 8 bases map to TRBD1. The CDR3 spans 17 residues. Germline assignment: CDR1 KGHSH and CDR2 LQKENI. The J segment lost 0 bases and the V segment lost 6 bases, leaving 9 bases of the junction unmatched. The chain's CDR3 is CASSRDGQGATNEKLFF. As DNA, the CDR3 is TGTGCCAGCTCCCGCGACGGACAGGGCGCAACTAATGAAAAACTGTTTTTT. Using reference TRBV18 and TRBJ1-4 for the parts outside the CDR3, the full variable domain is NAGVMQNPRHLVRRRGQEARLRCSPMKGHSHVYWYRQLPEEGLKFMVYLQKENIIDESGMPKERFSAEFPKEGPSILRIQQVVRGDSAAYFCASSRDGQGATNEKLFFGSGTQLSVL.

This clonotype appeared many times. The rearrangement uses TRBV7-2 and TRBJ2-7; TRBD2 matches 8 bases. This CDR3 contains 17 residues. Looked up from germline, CDR1 is SGHTA and CDR2 is FQGNSA. The ends lost 5 bases at V and 0 bases at J; junction bases unmatched: 12. CDR3 bases: TGTGCCAGCAGCCCGGGGGGGGCTGCCCCGAGCTCCTACGAGCAGTACTTC. Translated: CASSPGGAAPSSYEQYF.